This entry features one TCR beta chain sequence. With 0 bases removed from V and 4 bases from J, the gap between germline ends came to 12 bases. CDR3 length equals 15 residues. Per germline, CDR1 LGHDT and CDR2 YNNKEL (reference sequence). This sample was taken from a study of blood T cell repertoires in COVID-19. Method: immunoSEQ multiplex PCR; TCRdb's copy keeps in-frame clones and lacks some. The table records some 170,000 clones, 80% to 90% of them present only once. This chain joins TRBV3-1 (or the pseudogene TRBV3-2) and TRBJ2-5; no clear D. Sequenced input: peripheral blood. The TCR comes from a woman in her 40s with COVID-19, enrolled during active disease. The DNA for the CDR3 is TGTGCCAGCAGCCAAGATAAATTGGTCGGAGAGACCCAGTACTTC. Amino acid sequence: CASSQDKLVGETQYF.